Listed below are T cell receptor beta chains from one sample, sequenced in a study of T cell responses to AZD1222 COVID-19 vaccine. The data were produced by immunoSEQ multiplex PCR, yet TCRdb's version contains in-frame clones alone and is incomplete. Here the sample spans some 170,000 clones, around 89% being singletons. Sequences were derived from peripheral blood, sampled 28 days after the second dose of the MenACWY control vaccine. The receptors here all came from an adult who received the MenACWY meningococcal vaccine as a control. Both conserved end residues are part of each CDR3. A D gene is named only where the DNA matches it firmly. Clone size is shown for a subset of rows, as once, few, many or a class of expanded clone.

D	V	length	size	J	CDR3	DNA
-	TRBV6-2/TRBV6-3	15	-	TRBJ1-5	CASSYSKGGNQPQHF	TGTGCCAGCAGTTACTCGAAAGGGGGCAATCAGCCCCAGCATTTT
TRBD2	TRBV27	17	once	TRBJ2-3	CASRPGLAGESTDTQYF	TGTGCCAGCAGACCGGGACTAGCGGGAGAGTCCACAGATACGCAGTATTTT
-	TRBV14	17	-	TRBJ2-7	CASSQDLSPGYSYEQYF	TGTGCCAGCAGCCAAGACCTATCCCCAGGGTATTCCTACGAGCAGTACTTC
-	TRBV6-5	15	-	TRBJ1-2	CASSYLAGDNYGYTF	TGTGCCAGCAGTTACCTCGCTGGGGATAACTATGGCTACACCTTC
-	TRBV9	14	few	TRBJ2-5	CASSPEGWQETQYF	TGTGCCAGCAGCCCAGAGGGGTGGCAAGAGACCCAGTACTTC
TRBD2	TRBV6-5	12	-	TRBJ2-1	CASSPTSGSEFF	TGTGCCAGCAGCCCAACTAGCGGGAGCGAGTTCTTC
-	TRBV9	18	-	TRBJ1-6	CASSVGGAPYFVNSPLHF	TGTGCCAGCAGCGTAGGGGGGGCCCCTTACTTTGTGAATTCACCCCTCCACTTT
-	TRBV23-1	17	-	TRBJ2-7	CASSQFGRRDLSNEQYF	TGCGCCAGCAGTCAATTTGGTCGGCGGGACCTCTCGAACGAGCAGTACTTC
-	TRBV7-2	15	-	TRBJ1-4	CASSLVIGVHEKLFF	TGTGCCAGCAGCTTAGTGATAGGGGTACACGAAAAACTGTTTTTT
-	TRBV24-1	14	-	TRBJ2-2	CATSDFTGTGELFF	TGTGCCACCAGTGACTTCACAGGGACCGGGGAGCTGTTTTTT
-	TRBV4-3	14	-	TRBJ2-7	CASSQREGSYEQYF	TGCGCCAGCAGCCAGCGGGAAGGCTCCTACGAGCAGTACTTC
TRBD2	TRBV6-2/TRBV6-3	21	few	TRBJ2-7	CASSYPRGESGRAGSSYEQYF	TGTGCCAGCAGTTACCCCCGGGGAGAAAGCGGGAGGGCCGGAAGCTCCTACGAGCAGTACTTC
-	TRBV28	16	-	TRBJ2-6	CASSFGGNTGANVLTF	TGTGCCAGCAGTTTCGGGGGAAACACTGGGGCCAACGTCCTGACTTTC
-	TRBV11-2	14	once	TRBJ1-2	CASSRQGYSYGYTF	TGTGCCAGCAGCCGTCAGGGCTATTCATATGGCTACACCTTC
TRBD1	TRBV28	16	-	TRBJ2-7	CASSAPRGTVSYEQYF	TGTGCCAGCAGTGCCCCCCGAGGGACAGTTTCCTACGAGCAGTACTTC
-	TRBV19	15	-	TRBJ2-1	CASSAGWGVHTEQFF	TGTGCCAGTAGTGCGGGGTGGGGGGTCCACACTGAGCAGTTCTTC
-	TRBV28	15	-	TRBJ1-2	CASSLGGWSDYGYTF	TGTGCCAGCAGTTTGGGAGGGTGGTCGGACTATGGCTACACCTTC
-	TRBV7-9	15	-	TRBJ2-7	CASSSLWPNSYEQYF	TGTGCCAGCAGTTCTCTCTGGCCGAACTCCTACGAGCAGTACTTC
-	TRBV19	14	few	TRBJ2-2	CASSIVGFAGELFF	TGTGCCAGTAGTATAGTCGGGTTTGCCGGGGAGCTGTTTTTT
TRBD1	TRBV5-4	13	-	TRBJ1-1	CASSLVSGTGTFF	TGTGCCAGCAGCTTGGTTTCCGGGACAGGGACTTTCTTT
TRBD2	TRBV28	13	-	TRBJ2-7	CASSWREGYEQYF	TGTGCCAGCAGTTGGCGGGAGGGTTACGAGCAGTACTTC
-	TRBV19	15	-	TRBJ1-5	CASSGFGTSNQPQHF	TGTGCCAGTAGCGGCTTTGGGACAAGTAATCAGCCCCAGCATTTT
TRBD2	TRBV7-6	15	-	TRBJ2-7	CASTQRSGSFHEQYF	TGTGCCAGCACCCAACGGAGCGGGAGTTTCCACGAGCAGTACTTC
-	TRBV6-1	16	-	TRBJ1-5	CASSEVIRGNDQPQHF	TGTGCCAGCAGTGAAGTAATCAGGGGAAACGATCAGCCCCAGCATTTT
TRBD1	TRBV7-3	15	-	TRBJ1-1	CASSLGQGLRTEAFF	TGTGCCAGCAGCTTGGGACAGGGCCTACGGACTGAAGCTTTCTTT
-	TRBV18	15	-	TRBJ1-5	CASSPNYQQALPQHF	TGTGCCAGCTCACCAAACTATCAACAGGCCTTGCCCCAGCATTTT
TRBD2	TRBV3-1/TRBV3-2	18	once	TRBJ2-7	CASSQDWASGVSSYEQYF	TGTGCCAGCAGCCAAGATTGGGCTAGCGGGGTGAGCTCCTACGAGCAGTACTTC
-	TRBV6-5	12	-	TRBJ2-7	CASSSQFYEQYF	TGTGCCAGCAGTTCCCAATTCTACGAGCAGTACTTC
-	TRBV6-5	13	-	TRBJ1-2	CASTSVPNYGYTF	TGTGCCAGCACCTCCGTCCCTAACTATGGCTACACCTTC
TRBD2	TRBV10-1	14	-	TRBJ2-7	CASSEPGTSGSQYF	TGCGCCAGCAGTGAGCCAGGGACTAGCGGGAGCCAGTACTTC
TRBD1	TRBV19	15	-	TRBJ1-1	CASSFTGGGWTEAFF	TGTGCCAGTAGCTTTACAGGGGGCGGGTGGACTGAAGCTTTCTTT
TRBD1	TRBV24-1	18	-	TRBJ2-5	CATSDLQNPGTGGETQYF	TGTGCCACCAGTGATTTGCAAAATCCCGGGACAGGGGGTGAGACCCAGTACTTC
TRBD2	TRBV19	16	-	TRBJ2-1	CASSSQTSGRYNEQFF	TGTGCCAGTAGTTCCCAGACTAGCGGGCGATACAATGAGCAGTTCTTC
TRBD2	TRBV28	17	few	TRBJ2-7	CASSLFRLAGGTYEQYF	TGTGCCAGCAGTTTATTCCGGCTAGCGGGAGGTACCTACGAGCAGTACTTC
TRBD2	TRBV11-3	16	-	TRBJ2-1	CASSPSPGLGLNEQFF	TGTGCCAGCAGCCCTTCACCGGGACTAGGGCTTAATGAGCAGTTCTTC
-	TRBV7-2	15	few	TRBJ1-2	CASSLSDSRPYGYTF	TGTGCCAGCAGCTTATCGGACAGCCGACCCTATGGCTACACCTTC
-	TRBV12-3/TRBV12-4	13	-	TRBJ2-3	CASSFDTTDTQYF	TGTGCCAGCAGTTTCGACACCACAGATACGCAGTATTTT
-	TRBV6-5	15	-	TRBJ2-6	CASRKQGSGANVLTF	TGTGCCAGCAGGAAACAGGGCTCTGGGGCCAACGTCCTGACTTTC
-	TRBV29-1	12	-	TRBJ1-2	CSSRDGYYGYTF	TGCAGCTCCCGGGACGGATACTATGGCTACACCTTC
-	TRBV6-6	17	-	TRBJ1-4	CASSPPPRAGGREKLFF	TGTGCCAGCAGTCCCCCCCCAAGGGCAGGTGGAAGGGAAAAACTGTTTTTT
-	TRBV19	14	once	TRBJ2-7	CASSMGTDLSEQYF	TGTGCCAGTAGTATGGGGACCGACCTCTCCGAGCAGTACTTC